This T cell receptor (beta chain) was sequenced during a study of T cells in women clearing cervical HPV infection. Study background: Case blood was drawn when the lesion was first found; control blood after infection became undetectable.

The germline V and J ends were trimmed by 3 bases and 4 bases, with 10 bases remaining between them. The germline V gene encodes CDR1 SGHTA and CDR2 FQGNSA. This CDR3 has 13 amino acids. Concerning this clone itself: The antigen remains unidentified. The read ends 3 residues early relative to the CDR3; the germline J gene fills the gap.

General study results and limits: Combining TCR richness with V gene abundances gave about 0.87 AUC.

Profiled with immunoSEQ multiplex PCR; TCRdb holds only in-frame clones, not every one. The sample holds about 32,000 clones. The rearrangement uses TRBV7-2 and TRBJ2-7; a weak D match, TRBD1 (6 bases). Sequencing was done on a sample of blood buffy coat. The receptor was derived from a woman aged 18 to 75 with a cervical HPV16 infection that either progressed to CIN3+ or cleared (not recorded which). Incomplete CDR3 DNA: TGTGCCAGCAGCTTTGGGGGCAGGTACGAG. The encoded protein is CASSFGGRYE. The full CDR3 protein is CASSFGGRYEQYF. The full variable domain, in which reference TRBV7-2 and TRBJ2-7 provide the parts outside the CDR3, is GAGVSQSPSNKVTEKGKDVELRCDPISGHTALYWYRQSLGQGLEFLIYFQGNSAPDKSGLPSDRFSAERTGGSVSTLTIQRTQQEDSAVYLCASSFGGRYEQYFGPGTRLTVT.